Detailed here is one T cell receptor beta chain. Its antigen is not identified. Specimens obtained from alopecia areata patients comprised lesional scalp punch biopsies and peripheral blood. As the sequencing template, cDNA was produced by extracting RNA and reverse transcribing it. Profiled with immunoSEQ multiplex PCR; TCRdb holds only in-frame clones, not every one. The data hold some 200,000 clones, with around three fifths observed a single time. This record comes from a study of CD8+ T cells in alopecia areata. About the research overall: Treatment with tofacitinib (6 to 18 months) was followed by 6 months off drug.

Broader study findings: Affected lesional scalp, above all in alopecia totalis/universalis, was more clonal than normal scalp.

The sequence was collected from a human donor with alopecia areata. This sample comprised CD4+ T cells sorted from blood, obtained at week 0.

The CDR3 sequence is CASSYGQGYYEQYF. CDR3 DNA sequence: TGTGCCAGCAGTTACGGCCAGGGGTACTACGAGCAGTACTTC. V usage is TRBV6-6 and J usage is TRBJ2-7; D may be TRBD1 (6 bases). The CDR3 is made up of 14 amino acids. The V end lost 2 bases, the J end lost 3 bases, and 11 bases lay between the germline ends. Germline V gives CDR1 MNHNY, CDR2 SVGAGI (reference sequence).